This TCR beta chain was recorded in a study of T cell therapy after organ transplantation. Study background: Blood for the long-term post-therapy sample came 20 to 29 weeks after therapy.

Produced via immunoSEQ multiplex PCR; TCRdb's table is partial and in-frame only. The sample lists roughly 15,000 clones, approximately 83% seen once, with about 28% in the top ten. The trim removed 0 bases at V and 8 bases at J, leaving 2 bases unmatched. From germline, CDR1 is ENHRY and CDR2 SYGVKD. The CDR3 consists of 15 residues. Details on this clone: Its antigen is unidentified.

Study results and caveats: Nonresponders had marked pretherapy clonal expansions and little post-therapy change.

As to time point: 20-29 weeks after completion of therapy. The genes are TRBV10-3 and TRBJ2-2; 11 bases map to TRBD2. This TCR was recovered from a human patient who had received a solid organ transplant and had CMV disease. The graft donor may account for some of the T cells. The sample here was CD8+ T cells from blood, taken after autologous CMV-specific T cell therapy. Written as DNA, the CDR3 is TGTGCCATCAGTGAGTCCCGGACTAGCGGGGGGGAGCTGTTTTTT. Translated, it gives CAISESRTSGGELFF.